This TCR beta chain was captured in a study of shared clonotypes between healthy human individuals. Germline assignment: CDR1 SNHLY and CDR2 FYNNEI. This CDR3 has 15 residues. V lost 4 bases to trimming and J lost 4 bases, with 17 bases between them. Naive-designated CD8 cells lacked CD45RO, were positively enriched for CCR7, and omitted terminally differentiated effector memory CD45RA+ cells. Generated by immunoSEQ multiplex PCR, the TCRdb table keeps only in-frame clones and is missing some. The sample lists about 2,200,000 clones; about 93% were seen once. This chain joins TRBV2 and TRBJ2-7, with TRBD2 as a possible D gene (7 bases). The receptor comes from a young man in good health. Some clones in this sample may be carry-over from other donors' samples. The sequenced sample was naive CD8+ T cells from PBMCs. The CDR3 DNA follows: TGTGCCAGCAGTGTGGCTCGGGGGGCGTCGTACGAGCAGTACTTC. It is translated as CASSVARGASYEQYF.